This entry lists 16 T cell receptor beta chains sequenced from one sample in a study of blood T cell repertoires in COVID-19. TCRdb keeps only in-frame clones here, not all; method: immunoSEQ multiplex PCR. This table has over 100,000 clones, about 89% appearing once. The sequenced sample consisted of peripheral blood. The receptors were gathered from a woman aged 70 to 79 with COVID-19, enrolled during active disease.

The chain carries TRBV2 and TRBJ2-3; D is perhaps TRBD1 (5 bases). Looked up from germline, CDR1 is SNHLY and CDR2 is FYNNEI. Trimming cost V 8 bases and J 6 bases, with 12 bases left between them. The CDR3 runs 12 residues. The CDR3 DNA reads TGTGCCAGCTTCCAGGGTACCGATACGCAGTATTTT. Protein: CASFQGTDTQYF.

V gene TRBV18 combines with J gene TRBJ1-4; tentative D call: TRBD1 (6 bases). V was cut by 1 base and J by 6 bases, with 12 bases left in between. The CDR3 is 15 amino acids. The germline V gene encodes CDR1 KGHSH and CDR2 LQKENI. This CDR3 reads CASSPRQGKDEKLFF. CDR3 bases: TGTGCCAGCTCACCACGCCAGGGGAAGGATGAAAAACTGTTTTTT. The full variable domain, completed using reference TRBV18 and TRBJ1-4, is NAGVMQNPRHLVRRRGQEARLRCSPMKGHSHVYWYRQLPEEGLKFMVYLQKENIIDESGMPKERFSAEFPKEGPSILRIQQVVRGDSAAYFCASSPRQGKDEKLFFGSGTQLSVL.

The CDR3 nucleotides read TGTGCCAGCAAGGCTGACAGGGGCAATCAGCCCCAGCATTTT. Translating gives CASKADRGNQPQHF. The chain is built from TRBV2 and TRBJ1-5; 7 nucleotides match TRBD1. The V gene's germline CDR1 is SNHLY and CDR2 FYNNEI. Trimming at V came to 7 bases and at J to 2 bases, leaving 5 bases not matched to a gene. The CDR3 extends over 14 amino acids.

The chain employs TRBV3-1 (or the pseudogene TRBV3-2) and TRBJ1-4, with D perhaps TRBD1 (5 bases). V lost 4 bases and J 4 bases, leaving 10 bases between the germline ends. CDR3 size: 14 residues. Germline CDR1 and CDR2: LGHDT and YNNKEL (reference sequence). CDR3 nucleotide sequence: TGTGCCAGCAGCCCAGTGGGGGGTAATGAAAAACTGTTTTTT. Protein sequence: CASSPVGGNEKLFF.

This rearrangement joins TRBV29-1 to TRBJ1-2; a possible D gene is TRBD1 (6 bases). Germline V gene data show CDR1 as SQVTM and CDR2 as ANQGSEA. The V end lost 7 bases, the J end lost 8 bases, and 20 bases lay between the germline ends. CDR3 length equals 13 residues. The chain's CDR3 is CSAGQNNMLGYTF. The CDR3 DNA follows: TGCAGCGCCGGACAGAATAATATGTTAGGCTACACCTTC.

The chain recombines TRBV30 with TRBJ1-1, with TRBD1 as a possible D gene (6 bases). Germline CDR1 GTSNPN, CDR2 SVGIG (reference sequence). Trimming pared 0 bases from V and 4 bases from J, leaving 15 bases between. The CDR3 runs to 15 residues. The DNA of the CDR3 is TGTGCCTGGAGTGTATTAGGGGGGGGAGGCACTGAAGCTTTCTTT. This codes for CAWSVLGGGGTEAFF.

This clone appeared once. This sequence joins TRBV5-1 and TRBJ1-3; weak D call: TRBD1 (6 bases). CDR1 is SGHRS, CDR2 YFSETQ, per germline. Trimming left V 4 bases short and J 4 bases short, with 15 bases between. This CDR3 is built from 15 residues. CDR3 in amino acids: CASSVGGASGNTIYF. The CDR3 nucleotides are TGCGCCAGCAGCGTAGGGGGGGCTTCGGGAAACACCATATATTTT.

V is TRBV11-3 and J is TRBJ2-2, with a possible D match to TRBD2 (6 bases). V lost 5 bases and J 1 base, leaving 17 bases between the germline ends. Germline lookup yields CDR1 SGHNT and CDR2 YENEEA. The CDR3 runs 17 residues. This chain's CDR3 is CASSIGHQGGNTGELFF. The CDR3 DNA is TGTGCCAGCAGCATAGGGCACCAGGGAGGGAACACCGGGGAGCTGTTTTTT.

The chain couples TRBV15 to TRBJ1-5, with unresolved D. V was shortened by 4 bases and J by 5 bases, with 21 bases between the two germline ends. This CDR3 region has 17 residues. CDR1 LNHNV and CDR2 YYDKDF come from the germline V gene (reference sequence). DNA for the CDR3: TGTGCCACCAGCATCAAGCAGGTTACTAGCACCTATCAGCCCCAGCATTTT. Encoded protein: CATSIKQVTSTYQPQHF.

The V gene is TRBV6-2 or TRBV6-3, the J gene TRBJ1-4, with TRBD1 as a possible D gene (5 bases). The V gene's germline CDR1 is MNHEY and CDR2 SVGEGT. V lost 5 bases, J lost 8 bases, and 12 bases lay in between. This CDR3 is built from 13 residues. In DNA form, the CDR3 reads TGTGCCAGCAGTCCCCCGACAGCCGAAAAACTGTTTTTT. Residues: CASSPPTAEKLFF.

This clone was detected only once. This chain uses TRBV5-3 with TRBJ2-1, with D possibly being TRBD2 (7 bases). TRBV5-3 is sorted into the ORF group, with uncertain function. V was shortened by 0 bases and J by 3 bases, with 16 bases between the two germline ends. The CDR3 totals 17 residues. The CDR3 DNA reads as TGTGCCAGAAGCTTGGCCAAGGCGGGGGCCTACTACAATGAGCAGTTCTTC. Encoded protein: CARSLAKAGAYYNEQFF.

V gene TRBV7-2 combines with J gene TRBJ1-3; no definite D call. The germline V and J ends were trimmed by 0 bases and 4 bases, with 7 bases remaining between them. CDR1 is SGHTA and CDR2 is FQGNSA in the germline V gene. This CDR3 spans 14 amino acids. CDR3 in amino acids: CASSLARLGNTIYF. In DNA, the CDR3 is TGTGCCAGCAGCTTAGCGCGTTTGGGAAACACCATATATTTT.

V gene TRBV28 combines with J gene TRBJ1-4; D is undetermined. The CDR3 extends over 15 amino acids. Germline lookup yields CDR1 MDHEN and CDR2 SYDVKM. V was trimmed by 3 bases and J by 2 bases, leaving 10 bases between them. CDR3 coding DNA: TGTGCCAGCAGTTTCCTCGGGGAGACTAATGAAAAACTGTTTTTT. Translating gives CASSFLGETNEKLFF.

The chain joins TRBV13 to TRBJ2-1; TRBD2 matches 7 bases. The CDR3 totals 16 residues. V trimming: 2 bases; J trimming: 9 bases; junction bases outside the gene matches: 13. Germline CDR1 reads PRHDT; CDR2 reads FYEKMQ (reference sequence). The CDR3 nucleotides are TGTGCCAGCAGCTTAAGTTATAGCGGGTACTCGACTGAGCAGTTCTTC. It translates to CASSLSYSGYSTEQFF.

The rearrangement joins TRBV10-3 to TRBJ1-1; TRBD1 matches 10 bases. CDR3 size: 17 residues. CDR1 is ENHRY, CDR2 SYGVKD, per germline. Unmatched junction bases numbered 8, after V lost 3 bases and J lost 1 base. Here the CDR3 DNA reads TGTGCCATCAGTGACCGGGACAGGGGACCGGGGAACACTGAAGCTTTCTTT. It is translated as CAISDRDRGPGNTEAFF.

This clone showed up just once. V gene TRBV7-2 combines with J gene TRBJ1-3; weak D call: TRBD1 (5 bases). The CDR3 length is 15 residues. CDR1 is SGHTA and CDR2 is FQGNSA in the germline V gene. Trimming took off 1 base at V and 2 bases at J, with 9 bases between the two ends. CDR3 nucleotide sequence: TGTGCCAGCAGCTTAGAGGAGGGACCTGGAAACACCATATATTTT. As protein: CASSLEEGPGNTIYF.